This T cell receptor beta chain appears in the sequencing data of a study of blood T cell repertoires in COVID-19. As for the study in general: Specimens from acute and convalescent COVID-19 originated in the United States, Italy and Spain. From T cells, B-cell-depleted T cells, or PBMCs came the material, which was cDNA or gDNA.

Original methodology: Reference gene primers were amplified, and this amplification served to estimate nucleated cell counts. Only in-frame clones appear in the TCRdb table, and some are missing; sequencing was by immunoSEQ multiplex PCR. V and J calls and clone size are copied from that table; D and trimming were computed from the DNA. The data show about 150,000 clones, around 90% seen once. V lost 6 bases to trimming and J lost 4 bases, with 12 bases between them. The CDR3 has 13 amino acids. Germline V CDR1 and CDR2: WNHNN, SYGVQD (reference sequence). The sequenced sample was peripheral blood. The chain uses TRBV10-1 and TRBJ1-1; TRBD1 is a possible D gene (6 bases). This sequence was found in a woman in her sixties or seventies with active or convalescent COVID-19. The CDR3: CASRQGSSTEAFF. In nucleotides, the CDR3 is TGCGCCAGCAGACAGGGTAGCAGCACTGAAGCTTTCTTT.